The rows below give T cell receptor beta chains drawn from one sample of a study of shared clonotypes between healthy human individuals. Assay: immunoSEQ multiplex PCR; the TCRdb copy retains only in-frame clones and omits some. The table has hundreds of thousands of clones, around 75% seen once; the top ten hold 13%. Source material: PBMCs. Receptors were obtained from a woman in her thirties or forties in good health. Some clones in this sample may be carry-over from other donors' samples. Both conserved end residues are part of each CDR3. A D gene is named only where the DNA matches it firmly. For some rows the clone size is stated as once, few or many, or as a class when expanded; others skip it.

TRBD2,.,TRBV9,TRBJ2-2,TGTGCCAGCAGCGTAGGAGGGACTAGCGGGACTAGGTCCGGGGAGCTGTTTTTT,CASSVGGTSGTRSGELFF
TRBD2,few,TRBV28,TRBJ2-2,TGTGCCAGCAGTCCAACTAGCGGGAGGGTTTTAGGCACCGGGGAGCTGTTTTTT,CASSPTSGRVLGTGELFF
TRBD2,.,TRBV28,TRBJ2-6,TGTGCCAGCAGTTTTGCTAGCGGGAGGGGATCTGGGGCCAACGTCCTGACTTTC,CASSFASGRGSGANVLTF
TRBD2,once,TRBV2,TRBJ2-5,TGTGCCAGCAGCGGACTCAGACTAGCGGGAGAGGAGACCCAGTACTTC,CASSGLRLAGEETQYF
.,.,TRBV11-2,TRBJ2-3,TGTGCCAGCAGCTTATGGGCTAGTCCCACAGATACGCAGTATTTT,CASSLWASPTDTQYF
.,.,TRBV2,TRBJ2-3,TGTGCCAGCAGCCAGGGCACAGATACGCAGTATTTT,CASSQGTDTQYF
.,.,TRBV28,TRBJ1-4,TGTGCCAGCGGGGGGATGAATGAAAAACTGTTTTTT,CASGGMNEKLFF
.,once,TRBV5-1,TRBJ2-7,TGCGCCAGCAGCTTGGAGGCAGGGCGCGGCGAGCAGTACTTC,CASSLEAGRGEQYF
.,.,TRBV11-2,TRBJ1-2,TGTGCCAGCAGACCGACATCTGGCCGGGATGGCTACACCTTC,CASRPTSGRDGYTF
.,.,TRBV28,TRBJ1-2,TGTGCCAGCAGTTCGCGTAATGGTGGTGGCTACACCTTC,CASSSRNGGGYTF
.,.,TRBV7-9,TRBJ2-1,TGTGCCAGCAGCCCCCCCGGACTCCTTTCGTTCTTC,CASSPPGLLSFF
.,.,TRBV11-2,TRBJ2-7,TGTGCCAGCAGCTTAATCCGGGGAGGGGGGTCCTACGAGCAGTACTTC,CASSLIRGGGSYEQYF
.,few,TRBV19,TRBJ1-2,TGTGCCAGTACAGGGGACGTCCTTGGCTACACCTTC,CASTGDVLGYTF
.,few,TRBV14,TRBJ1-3,TGTGCCAGCAGCCTGATTGGGCCGAAGTTTGGAAACACCATATATTTT,CASSLIGPKFGNTIYF
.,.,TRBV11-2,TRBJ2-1,TGTGCCAGCAGCGACACCAAACCGTACAATGAGCAGTTCTTC,CASSDTKPYNEQFF
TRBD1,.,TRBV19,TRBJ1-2,TGTGCCAGTAGACCCGGGACAGGGGACTATGGCTACACCTTC,CASRPGTGDYGYTF
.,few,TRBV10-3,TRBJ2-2,TGTGCCATCAGTGACTCGCCTAGCGAGAACACCGGGGAGCTGTTTTTT,CAISDSPSENTGELFF
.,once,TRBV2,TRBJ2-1,TGTGCCAGCAGCGTCAGGGGCCATGAGCAGTTCTTC,CASSVRGHEQFF
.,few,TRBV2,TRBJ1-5,TGTGCCAGCAGTGATTGGGCGGCCGTAAGTCAGCCCCAGCATTTT,CASSDWAAVSQPQHF
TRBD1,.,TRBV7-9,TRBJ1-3,TGTGCCAGCAGGGGGGACAGCTCTGGAAACACCATATATTTT,CASRGDSSGNTIYF
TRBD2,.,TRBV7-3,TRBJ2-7,TGTGCCAGCAGCTGGACTAGCGGGGGCGAGCAGTACTTC,CASSWTSGGEQYF
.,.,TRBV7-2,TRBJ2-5,TGTGCCAGCAGCTTAGGGCAGGTGGGGGAGACCCAGTACTTC,CASSLGQVGETQYF
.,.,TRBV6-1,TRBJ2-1,TGTGCCAGTAAAGACCCTACCCCCAAGGGTGAGCAGTTCTTC,CASKDPTPKGEQFF
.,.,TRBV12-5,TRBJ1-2,TGTGCTAGTGGTTTGGGGGGGTATGGCTACACCTTC,CASGLGGYGYTF
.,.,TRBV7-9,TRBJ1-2,TGTGCCAGCAGCTTTTACGAGACGAGAAACTATGGCTACACCTTC,CASSFYETRNYGYTF
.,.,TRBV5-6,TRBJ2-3,TGTGCCAGCAGCTTGGTAGCGACCGGAGATACGCAGTATTTT,CASSLVATGDTQYF
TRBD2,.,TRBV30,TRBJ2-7,TGTGCCTGGAGCCCTTTGAATGGGGAGGGCCGGGGCGAGCAGTACTTC,CAWSPLNGEGRGEQYF
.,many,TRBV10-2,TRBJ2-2,TGCGCCAGCACTACGGCTTCACGGTGGGAGCTGTTTTTT,CASTTASRWELFF
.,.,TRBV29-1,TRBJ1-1,TGCAGCGTTTATCGGCCTGGGGGCACTGAAGCTTTCTTT,CSVYRPGGTEAFF
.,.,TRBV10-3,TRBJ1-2,TGTGCCATCAGTGACCCGCCATATGGCTACACCTTC,CAISDPPYGYTF
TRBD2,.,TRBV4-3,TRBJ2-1,TGCGCCAGCAGCCGTACTAGCGGAGGGGGAAATGAGCAGTTCTTC,CASSRTSGGGNEQFF
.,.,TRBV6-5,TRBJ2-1,TGTGCCAGCAAGACAGAGAGAACGGGGAATGAGCAGTTCTTC,CASKTERTGNEQFF
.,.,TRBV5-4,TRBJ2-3,TGTGCCAGCAGCTTGGGCTCGGGATTTCCTAGCACAGATACGCAGTATTTT,CASSLGSGFPSTDTQYF
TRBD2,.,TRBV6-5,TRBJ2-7,TGTGCCAGCAGTTCCTATAGCGGGAGCTCCTACGAGCAGTACTTC,CASSSYSGSSYEQYF
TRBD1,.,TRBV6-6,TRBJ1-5,TGTGCCAGCAGTTCCCCGGACAGGGGGCGAGGGCAGCCCCAGCATTTT,CASSSPDRGRGQPQHF
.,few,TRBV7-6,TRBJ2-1,TGTGCCAGCAGCTTTGTAGGGGATGAGCAGTTCTTC,CASSFVGDEQFF
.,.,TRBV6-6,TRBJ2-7,TGTGCCAGCAGTGCCAGCTGGGGGCTGAGCTCCTACGAGCAGTACTTC,CASSASWGLSSYEQYF
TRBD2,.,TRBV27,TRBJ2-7,TGTGCCAGCAGCCCTGTTGGCGGGAGCCCCTACGAGCAGTACTTC,CASSPVGGSPYEQYF
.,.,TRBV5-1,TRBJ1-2,TGCGCCAGCAACAATAACCCAACAAACTATGGCTACACCTTC,CASNNNPTNYGYTF
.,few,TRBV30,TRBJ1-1,TGTGCCTGGAGTGTAGGGACGTGGACTTTCTTT,CAWSVGTWTFF
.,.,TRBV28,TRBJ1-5,TGTGCCAGCAGCCCTGGGGGCTTCAGCAATCAGCCCCAGCATTTT,CASSPGGFSNQPQHF
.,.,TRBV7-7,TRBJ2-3,TGTGCCAGCAGCTTAGTGGGGTCCCCAGATACGCAGTATTTT,CASSLVGSPDTQYF
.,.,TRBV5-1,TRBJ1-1,TGCGCCAGCAGCTTGAGCGGGCAGAACACTGAAGCTTTCTTT,CASSLSGQNTEAFF
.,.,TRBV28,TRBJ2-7,TGTGCCAGCAGTACCCAGACTCCCTCCTACGAGCAGTACTTC,CASSTQTPSYEQYF
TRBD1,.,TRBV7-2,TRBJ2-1,TGTGCCAGCAGCGAAGGGACAGATGAGCAGTTCTTC,CASSEGTDEQFF
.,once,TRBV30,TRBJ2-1,TGTGCCTGGAGGCACCTACGGCGGGGAAGACAGTTCTTC,CAWRHLRRGRQFF
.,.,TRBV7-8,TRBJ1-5,TGTGCCAGCAGCTTAGCGGACAGAAGGTTCTATAGCAATCAGCCCCAGCATTTT,CASSLADRRFYSNQPQHF
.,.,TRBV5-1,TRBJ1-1,TGCGCCAGCAGCTTGGGCTTTGGGGGGCCGAACACTGAAGCTTTCTTT,CASSLGFGGPNTEAFF
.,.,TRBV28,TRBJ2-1,TGTGCCAGCAGTTTTGCAGGCTACAATGAGCAGTTCTTC,CASSFAGYNEQFF
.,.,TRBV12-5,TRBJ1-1,TGTGCTAGTGACTTGGGGGGACTGAACACTGAAGCTTTCTTT,CASDLGGLNTEAFF
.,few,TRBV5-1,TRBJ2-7,TGCGCCAGCAGCTTGGCCATTCAACTGCGCCACGAGCAGTACTTC,CASSLAIQLRHEQYF
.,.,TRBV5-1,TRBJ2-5,TGCGCCAGCAGCCTACTGGGGCGTGAGACCCAGTACTTC,CASSLLGRETQYF
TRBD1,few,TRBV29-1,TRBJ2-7,TGCAGTGTCTCCCGGGACAGTTCCTACGAGCAGTACTTC,CSVSRDSSYEQYF
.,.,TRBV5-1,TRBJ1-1,TGCGCCAGCAGCTTTGGAGGGGACACTGAAGCTTTCTTT,CASSFGGDTEAFF